A selection of T cell receptor beta chains follows, all from one sample in a study of T-cell memory formation after mild COVID-19. One entry per CDR3 protein, called by TCRdb with MiXCR from the 5' RACE reads. The profile covers 400,000 to 450,000 distinct CDR3 sequences, with more than 15% appearing a single time and around a fifth taken by the ten largest. Sequencing was carried out using PBMCs or a T cell subset sorted from them (not recorded which). These receptors were collected from a man aged 18 to 30 who had mild COVID-19 (a few samples of this study predate the infection). Cell type and time point are not known. The CDR3 runs from the conserved cysteine through the conserved F or W. The order of the fields is CDR3 DNA, CDR3 protein, J gene, V gene, D gene, CDR3 length, clone size. D genes are given only for firm matches. The size field is filled for only some rows; it gives once, few, many or a size class.

DNA: TGTGCCAGCAGTTGGGGACTAGCGGGGGAGCCTTCCACAGATACGCAGTATTTT; CDR3: CASSWGLAGEPSTDTQYF; J: TRBJ2-3; V: TRBV5-6; D: TRBD2; length: 18; size: -
DNA: TGTGCCATCAGTGAGTCGACCTCCGGGTCATTCTCCTACGAGCAGTACTTC; CDR3: CAISESTSGSFSYEQYF; J: TRBJ2-7; V: TRBV10-3; D: -; length: 17; size: -
DNA: TGCAGTGTCCCATCGGGGGGTTACAATGAGCAGTTCTTC; CDR3: CSVPSGGYNEQFF; J: TRBJ2-1; V: TRBV20-1; D: TRBD2; length: 13; size: -
DNA: TGCGCCAGCAGCCAAGGTCTGGCGGCCGGTGGCTACACCTTC; CDR3: CASSQGLAAGGYTF; J: TRBJ1-2; V: TRBV4-1; D: -; length: 14; size: -
DNA: TGTGCCAGCAGCCTAGAGCGGGGGGGACTAGCCAAAAACATTCAGTACTTC; CDR3: CASSLERGGLAKNIQYF; J: TRBJ2-4; V: TRBV3-1; D: TRBD2; length: 17; size: few
DNA: TGTGCCAGCAGCCAAGGGGTAGGAGAGGGGCCGGGTAATGAGCAGTTCTTC; CDR3: CASSQGVGEGPGNEQFF; J: TRBJ2-1; V: TRBV4-2; D: -; length: 17; size: -
DNA: TGTGCCAGCAGCTTGGGCCTAGCGGGATTTGAGCAGTTCTTC; CDR3: CASSLGLAGFEQFF; J: TRBJ2-1; V: TRBV5-6; D: TRBD2; length: 14; size: -
DNA: TGTGCCATCAGTGTGGTCGGGACACGGGACAATGAGCAGTTCTTC; CDR3: CAISVVGTRDNEQFF; J: TRBJ2-1; V: TRBV10-3; D: -; length: 15; size: -
DNA: TGTGCCAGCAGCTTATACGCCAGGCTAGCGGGGGGAGAGACCCAGTACTTC; CDR3: CASSLYARLAGGETQYF; J: TRBJ2-5; V: TRBV11-2; D: TRBD2; length: 17; size: few
DNA: TGTGCCAGCAGTGAACCGGAACGGGCCTATAATACGCAGTATTTT; CDR3: CASSEPERAYNTQYF; J: TRBJ2-3; V: TRBV2; D: -; length: 15; size: few
DNA: TGCGCCAGCAGCTGGGACGAGGTTGGCACAGATACGCAGTATTTT; CDR3: CASSWDEVGTDTQYF; J: TRBJ2-3; V: TRBV4-1; D: -; length: 15; size: -
DNA: TGTGCCAGCAGAAAGAGGGGGGGGAGCTCCTACAATGAGCAGTTCTTC; CDR3: CASRKRGGSSYNEQFF; J: TRBJ2-1; V: TRBV19; D: -; length: 16; size: -
DNA: TGCGCCAGCAGCCAAGACCGCGACCCCGGGGGTTCACCCCTCCACTTT; CDR3: CASSQDRDPGGSPLHF; J: TRBJ1-6; V: TRBV4-3; D: -; length: 16; size: -
DNA: TGTGCCAGCAGTGAATATAGCTCCTATAATTCACCCCTCCACTTT; CDR3: CASSEYSSYNSPLHF; J: TRBJ1-6; V: TRBV2; D: -; length: 15; size: -
DNA: TGTGCCAGCAGCAAAAACAGGGTTAGCAATCAGCCCCAGCATTTT; CDR3: CASSKNRVSNQPQHF; J: TRBJ1-5; V: TRBV21-1; D: -; length: 15; size: -
DNA: TGCAGTGCTGCCCTTGGACTAGTTAGGGGTGAGCAGTTCTTC; CDR3: CSAALGLVRGEQFF; J: TRBJ2-1; V: TRBV20-1; D: TRBD2; length: 14; size: many
DNA: TGTGCCAGCAGTGAACCCCCCAGGTACAATGAGCAGTTCTTC; CDR3: CASSEPPRYNEQFF; J: TRBJ2-1; V: TRBV6-1; D: -; length: 14; size: few
DNA: TGTGCCAGCAGCTTACTAAGCTCTGGAAACACCATATATTTT; CDR3: CASSLLSSGNTIYF; J: TRBJ1-3; V: TRBV7-2; D: -; length: 14; size: few
DNA: TGTGCCAGCAGAGTTGGGGACGGAACCTACAATGAGCAGTTCTTC; CDR3: CASRVGDGTYNEQFF; J: TRBJ2-1; V: TRBV6-2/TRBV6-3; D: -; length: 15; size: few
DNA: TGTGCCAGCAGCCGAGACAGGGGGCCCTATGGCTACACCTTC; CDR3: CASSRDRGPYGYTF; J: TRBJ1-2; V: TRBV3-1; D: TRBD1; length: 14; size: -
DNA: TGTGCCAGCAGCAAGGGGACGGCAGCCAAAAACATTCAGTACTTC; CDR3: CASSKGTAAKNIQYF; J: TRBJ2-4; V: TRBV7-2; D: -; length: 15; size: -
DNA: TGTGCCAGCAGCTCCCTTGATGGAGATGAGCAGTTCTTC; CDR3: CASSSLDGDEQFF; J: TRBJ2-1; V: TRBV7-6; D: -; length: 13; size: many
DNA: TGTGCCAGCAGCTCCCGGTCCGACGATTCACCCCTCCACTTT; CDR3: CASSSRSDDSPLHF; J: TRBJ1-6; V: TRBV5-5; D: -; length: 14; size: -
DNA: TGCGCCAGCAGCCAACCGGACAGACTGAGCACTGAAGCTTTCTTT; CDR3: CASSQPDRLSTEAFF; J: TRBJ1-1; V: TRBV4-1; D: -; length: 15; size: -
DNA: TGTGCCAGCAGCTTCCGGGAACGGGGAGATACGCAGTATTTT; CDR3: CASSFRERGDTQYF; J: TRBJ2-3; V: TRBV7-2; D: -; length: 14; size: -
DNA: TGTGCCAGCAGCTTAGGGTCAGGGGCCGCCTACGAGCAGTACTTC; CDR3: CASSLGSGAAYEQYF; J: TRBJ2-7; V: TRBV7-2; D: -; length: 15; size: few
DNA: TGTGCCAGCAGCTTAGGGGACAAGGGGCATGACTACACCTTC; CDR3: CASSLGDKGHDYTF; J: TRBJ1-2; V: TRBV13; D: -; length: 14; size: -
DNA: TGTGCCAGCAACCAGGGGGCCTATGGCTACACCTTC; CDR3: CASNQGAYGYTF; J: TRBJ1-2; V: TRBV12-3/TRBV12-4; D: TRBD1; length: 12; size: few
DNA: TGTGCCAGCAGCCCGGGAGTTAATGGCTACACCTTC; CDR3: CASSPGVNGYTF; J: TRBJ1-2; V: TRBV2; D: -; length: 12; size: -
DNA: TGCGCCAGCAGCTTGAAAGGGACCACTGAAGCTTTCTTT; CDR3: CASSLKGTTEAFF; J: TRBJ1-1; V: TRBV5-1; D: -; length: 13; size: many
DNA: TGTGCCAGCAGCTTATACCCCGACAGTGGCTACACCTTC; CDR3: CASSLYPDSGYTF; J: TRBJ1-2; V: TRBV7-2; D: -; length: 13; size: -
DNA: TGCGCCAGCAGCTTGGTTCCTACAGGGGAAGGGACTGAAGCTTTCTTT; CDR3: CASSLVPTGEGTEAFF; J: TRBJ1-1; V: TRBV5-1; D: TRBD1; length: 16; size: few
DNA: TGCGCCAGCCGAAGAGTGGGTAATGAAAAACTGTTTTTT; CDR3: CASRRVGNEKLFF; J: TRBJ1-4; V: TRBV10-2; D: -; length: 13; size: -
DNA: TGTGCCAGCAGTTTGGGCGGGGGGGCCGATGAGCAGTTCTTC; CDR3: CASSLGGGADEQFF; J: TRBJ2-1; V: TRBV12-3/TRBV12-4; D: TRBD2; length: 14; size: few
DNA: TGCGCCAGCAGCCAAGAGGGGCGGGGTTTATACAATGAGCAGTTCTTC; CDR3: CASSQEGRGLYNEQFF; J: TRBJ2-1; V: TRBV4-3; D: -; length: 16; size: -
DNA: TGCAGCGTTGAAGCCAGACCAAACACTGAAGCTTTCTTT; CDR3: CSVEARPNTEAFF; J: TRBJ1-1; V: TRBV29-1; D: -; length: 13; size: few
DNA: TGTGCCAGCCCCGGAGGAAATACGCAGTATTTT; CDR3: CASPGGNTQYF; J: TRBJ2-3; V: TRBV18; D: -; length: 11; size: -
DNA: TGTGCCAGCAGACCCCAAGGGGGGCCGGAAGAGACCCAGTACTTC; CDR3: CASRPQGGPEETQYF; J: TRBJ2-5; V: TRBV6-6; D: -; length: 15; size: -
DNA: TGTGCCAGCGGGGGGGCCGCCACAGATACGCAGTATTTT; CDR3: CASGGAATDTQYF; J: TRBJ2-3; V: TRBV7-3; D: -; length: 13; size: -
DNA: TGTGCCACCAGAAGAGGGGCTAGGGAGCAGTACTTC; CDR3: CATRRGAREQYF; J: TRBJ2-7; V: TRBV12-3/TRBV12-4; D: -; length: 12; size: -
DNA: TGTGCCAGTACCTTTCGACGGAGCAATCAGCCCCAGCATTTT; CDR3: CASTFRRSNQPQHF; J: TRBJ1-5; V: TRBV19; D: -; length: 14; size: -
DNA: TGTGCCAGCAGTCAAGGACAGGGGCTGAATCTTGAAAAACTGTTTTTT; CDR3: CASSQGQGLNLEKLFF; J: TRBJ1-4; V: TRBV6-6; D: TRBD1; length: 16; size: -
DNA: TGTGCCAGCAGTCCAGGGGCGGGACAGGGAAAAAGTCCTGAAGCTTTCTTT; CDR3: CASSPGAGQGKSPEAFF; J: TRBJ1-1; V: TRBV28; D: TRBD1; length: 17; size: many
DNA: TGTGCCAGCAGCGTAGCAGGGACAGCAGCCACCCGGGAGCTGTTTTTT; CDR3: CASSVAGTAATRELFF; J: TRBJ2-2; V: TRBV9; D: TRBD1; length: 16; size: few
DNA: TGTGCCACGAGAACCGGGGAGGGTCAGCCCCAGCATTTT; CDR3: CATRTGEGQPQHF; J: TRBJ1-5; V: TRBV10-3; D: -; length: 13; size: few
DNA: TGTGCCAGCAGCTTAAGACTAGATTACAATGAGCAGTTCTTC; CDR3: CASSLRLDYNEQFF; J: TRBJ2-1; V: TRBV11-2; D: -; length: 14; size: many